Presented here are 32 T cell receptor beta chains from one specimen sequenced in a study of cytomegalovirus exposure and HLA in healthy donors. Primers for the PCR totalled 60 Vbeta and 13 Jbeta. Assay: immunoSEQ multiplex PCR; the TCRdb copy retains only in-frame clones and omits some. The sample contains over 95,000 clones, about three quarters of which appear only once. The material sequenced was PBMCs. The receptors were gathered from a woman in her forties in good health and CMV-seropositive.

This clone has at least ten counts. Other DNA sequences in this specimen translate into the identical CDR3. The genes are TRBV5-6 and TRBJ1-2, with unresolved D. The V gene lost 4 bases and the J gene lost 5 bases, with 6 bases spanning the gap. Per germline, CDR1 SGHDT and CDR2 YYEEEE. This CDR3 contains 11 residues. The CDR3 loop is CASSRGYGYTF. In DNA, the CDR3 is TGTGCCAGCAGCCGGGGATATGGCTACACCTTC.

The chain recombines TRBV30 with TRBJ1-2, with D perhaps matching TRBD1 (6 bases). The CDR3 totals 14 residues. The germline V and J ends were trimmed by 2 bases and 0 bases, with 10 bases remaining between them. Germline CDR1 is GTSNPN and CDR2 is SVGIG (reference sequence). The CDR3 DNA reads TGTGCCTGGAGTTACCGGACAGCTAACTATGGCTACACCTTC. Translated: CAWSYRTANYGYTF.

This clone was counted a single time. This rearrangement joins TRBV6-6 to TRBJ1-5, with D perhaps matching TRBD1 (6 bases). CDR1 is MNHNY and CDR2 is SVGAGI in the germline V gene (reference sequence). Trimming took 7 bases from V and 2 from J, leaving 15 bases between them. CDR3 size: 15 residues. The CDR3 loop is CASTNPGQGNQPQHF. CDR3 bases: TGTGCCAGCACCAACCCGGGACAAGGCAATCAGCCCCAGCATTTT.

This clone was seen only once. The chain uses TRBV5-1 and TRBJ1-5; maybe TRBD1 (6 bases). Germline V lookup: CDR1 SGHRS, CDR2 YFSETQ. Deletions cut 4 bases from V and 5 bases from J, with 16 bases between. The CDR3 totals 15 residues. CDR3 DNA sequence: TGCGCCAGCAGCATTGGGGCAGGGGAAGATCAGCCCCAGCATTTT. Its protein product is CASSIGAGEDQPQHF.

CDR3 nucleotide sequence: TGTGCCAGCAGCCAGACAGGCTCAGGGGAGACCCAGTACTTC. It encodes CASSQTGSGETQYF. The chain has TRBV5-6 and TRBJ2-5, with a tentative D call TRBD1 (6 bases). CDR3 length: 14 residues. Trimming cost V 4 bases and J 5 bases, with 15 bases left between them. Germline CDR1 SGHDT, CDR2 YYEEEE.

The chain links TRBV5-1 to TRBJ1-1, with D tentatively TRBD1 (5 bases). This CDR3 is built from 13 residues. Trimming left V 2 bases short and J 4 bases short, with 9 bases between. The germline V gene encodes CDR1 SGHRS and CDR2 YFSETQ. CDR3 in amino acids: CASSFRVGTEAFF. DNA for the CDR3: TGCGCCAGCAGCTTCAGGGTTGGCACTGAAGCTTTCTTT. Full variable domain (remainder filled in from reference TRBV5-1 and TRBJ1-1): KAGVTQTPRYLIKTRGQQVTLSCSPISGHRSVSWYQQTPGQGLQFLFEYFSETQRNKGNFPGRFSGRQFSNSRSEMNVSTLELGDSALYLCASSFRVGTEAFFGQGTRLTVV.

The V gene is TRBV5-1, the J gene TRBJ2-4; 8 positions agree with TRBD2. Trimming took 1 base from V and 0 from J; bases not matched to a gene: 6. The germline V gene has CDR1 SGHRS and CDR2 YFSETQ. The CDR3 is 17 residues long. CDR3 amino acids: CASSLSGGGLAKNIQYF. The CDR3 DNA reads TGCGCCAGCAGCTTGTCGGGGGGGGGATTAGCCAAAAACATTCAGTACTTC.

The chain carries TRBV13 and TRBJ1-2; maybe TRBD1 (6 bases). CDR3 length equals 14 residues. The V end lost 6 bases, the J end lost 1 base, and 12 bases lay between the germline ends. Germline V gene data show CDR1 as PRHDT and CDR2 as FYEKMQ (reference sequence). The CDR3 is CASRIQGINYGYTF. The DNA of the CDR3 is TGTGCCAGCAGAATACAGGGTATTAACTATGGCTACACCTTC.

CDR3 nucleotides: TGTGCCAGCAGTCCGGGACTAGCGATGAAGACCCAGTACTTC. It encodes CASSPGLAMKTQYF. V is TRBV27 and J is TRBJ2-5, with 10 bases that match TRBD2. This CDR3 contains 14 residues. Germline lookup yields CDR1 MNHEY and CDR2 SMNVEV (reference sequence). J was trimmed by 6 bases and V by 5 bases; bases with no gene match: 6.

The rearrangement joins TRBV27 to TRBJ1-6; tentatively, D is TRBD1 (6 bases). Trimming cost V 5 bases and J 7 bases, with 12 bases left between them. Germline CDR1 is MNHEY and CDR2 is SMNVEV (reference sequence). The CDR3 length is 14 residues. This CDR3 reads CASSLTGRNSPLHF. The CDR3 DNA is TGTGCCAGCAGTCTCACAGGGCGGAATTCACCCCTCCACTTT.

This sequence joins TRBV5-1 and TRBJ2-2; 7 bases are a match to TRBD1. V lost 4 bases to trimming and J lost 4 bases; unmatched junction nucleotides: 7. The CDR3 is 15 amino acids. Germline CDR1 reads SGHRS; CDR2 reads YFSETQ. The CDR3 is CASSPGQVFTGELFF. The CDR3 coding sequence is TGCGCCAGCAGCCCCGGACAGGTTTTCACCGGGGAGCTGTTTTTT. The full variable domain, rest sourced from reference TRBV5-1 and TRBJ2-2, is KAGVTQTPRYLIKTRGQQVTLSCSPISGHRSVSWYQQTPGQGLQFLFEYFSETQRNKGNFPGRFSGRQFSNSRSEMNVSTLELGDSALYLCASSPGQVFTGELFFGEGSRLTVL.

In this sample, this clone turned up a few times. In nucleotides, the CDR3 is TGCGCCAGCAGCCCGGATGGCGGGGCAAATCAGCCCCAGCATTTT. Translation: CASSPDGGANQPQHF. The chain is built from TRBV5-1 and TRBJ1-5; D is perhaps TRBD1 (5 bases). Germline V gene lookup returns CDR1 SGHRS and CDR2 YFSETQ. This CDR3 is 15 amino acids long. Trimming cost V 4 bases and J 4 bases, with 15 bases left between them.

The genes are TRBV6-5 and TRBJ1-6, with D possibly being TRBD1 (6 bases). The CDR3 is 15 residues long. In germline, CDR1 is MNHEY, CDR2 SVGAGI. V shed 0 bases and J shed 3 bases, with 6 bases lying between them. CDR3 DNA sequence: TGTGCCAGCAGTTACTCGGGACACTATAATTCACCCCTCCACTTT. Translating gives CASSYSGHYNSPLHF.

This chain uses TRBV7-9 with TRBJ1-5; D remains unclear. Trimming removed 5 bases at V and 0 bases at J, with 2 bases between. This CDR3 has 12 amino acids. Germline values: CDR1 SEHNR, CDR2 FQNEAQ (reference sequence). The CDR3 DNA follows: TGTGCCAGCAGCCGTAGCAATCAGCCCCAGCATTTT. Translated: CASSRSNQPQHF.

The rearrangement joins TRBV19 to TRBJ1-6; weak D call: TRBD1 (6 bases). There are 16 residues in the CDR3. Germline loops: CDR1 LNHDA, CDR2 SQIVND (reference sequence). With 6 bases removed from V and 6 bases from J, the gap between germline ends came to 18 bases. Here the CDR3 reads CASRSVAGGSNSPLHF. In nucleotides, the CDR3 is TGTGCCAGTAGGTCAGTGGCTGGGGGCTCTAATTCACCCCTCCACTTT.

The CDR3 region is CASGSIRDRGRNSNQPQHF. In DNA form, the CDR3 reads TGTGCTAGTGGTTCCATCCGGGACAGGGGGCGAAATAGCAATCAGCCCCAGCATTTT. The chain uses TRBV12-5 and TRBJ1-5; TRBD1 matches at 12 bases. Germline trimming cut 4 bases from V and 0 bases from J; bases unmatched to any gene: 10. The CDR3 is made up of 19 amino acids. The germline gives CDR1 LGHNT, CDR2 FRNRAP.

The chain couples TRBV10-3 to TRBJ2-7; 9 nucleotides match TRBD1. The CDR3 runs to 14 residues. Unmatched junction bases numbered 7, after V lost 6 bases and J lost 4 bases. Germline CDR1 reads ENHRY; CDR2 reads SYGVKD. The CDR3 nucleotides read TGTGCCATCAGGGGGACAGGGAGGGAGTACGAGCAGTACTTC. It encodes CAIRGTGREYEQYF.

The chain joins TRBV27 to TRBJ1-6; D might be TRBD1 (6 bases). Trimming took off 1 base at V and 7 bases at J, with 14 bases between the two ends. The CDR3 has 16 residues. Germline assignment: CDR1 MNHEY and CDR2 SMNVEV (reference sequence). CDR3 in DNA: TGTGCCAGCAGTTTATTGGGAGGGGGGGGGAATTCACCCCTCCACTTT. This gives the protein CASSLLGGGGNSPLHF.

The J gene is TRBJ1-2, the V gene TRBV2; D is ambiguous. Germline V lookup: CDR1 SNHLY, CDR2 FYNNEI. This CDR3 spans 13 amino acids. Trimming shortened V by 6 bases and J by 2 bases, and 10 bases separated the two germline ends. CDR3 loop: CASRASPNYGYTF. The CDR3 nucleotides read TGTGCCAGCAGGGCCAGTCCGAACTATGGCTACACCTTC.

CDR3 nucleotide sequence: TGTGCCAGTAGTACCTTAAGGGACAGGAGGAACTATGGCTACACCTTC. The encoded protein is CASSTLRDRRNYGYTF. The chain employs TRBV19 and TRBJ1-2, with 8 bases aligning to TRBD1. The CDR3 has 16 amino acids. CDR1 is LNHDA and CDR2 is SQIVND in the germline V gene (reference sequence). V shed 4 bases and J 2 bases; nucleotides not matched to a gene: 9.

V and J are TRBV6-1 and TRBJ2-1, with 8 nucleotides matching TRBD2. Unmatched junction bases numbered 5, after V lost 6 bases and J lost 4 bases. Germline loops: CDR1 MNHNS, CDR2 SASEGT. CDR3 length: 14 amino acids. The CDR3 bases are TGTGCCAGCAGCCTTAGCGGGACTTACAATGAGCAGTTCTTC. Encoded protein: CASSLSGTYNEQFF.

This clone was recorded a few times. The chain uses TRBV6-4 and TRBJ2-2; TRBD2 aligns across 10 bases. The V gene's germline CDR1 is MRHNA and CDR2 SNTAGT. V shed 4 bases, J shed 4 bases, and the junction held 9 bases outside the gene matches. This CDR3 contains 17 residues. The CDR3 DNA reads as TGTGCCAGCAGTGGGATGCGGGGACTAGCGTTCACCGGGGAGCTGTTTTTT. Its protein is CASSGMRGLAFTGELFF.

A single count supports this clone. The V call is TRBV29-1, the J call TRBJ1-4, with D possibly being TRBD1 (6 bases). Germline assignment: CDR1 SQVTM and CDR2 ANQGSEA. With 4 bases removed from V and 7 bases from J, the gap between germline ends came to 13 bases. The CDR3 length is 13 residues. In DNA form, the CDR3 reads TGCAGCGTTGCAGGGGCGCAAGGTGAAAAACTGTTTTTT. This encodes CSVAGAQGEKLFF.

The rearrangement uses TRBV30 and TRBJ1-5; D is unclear. Trimming removed 2 bases at V and 5 bases at J, with 10 bases between. CDR1 and CDR2 (germline): GTSNPN, SVGIG (reference sequence). This CDR3 is 13 amino acids long. The CDR3 sequence: CAWSRVIDQPQHF. CDR3 DNA: TGTGCCTGGAGTCGTGTTATCGATCAGCCCCAGCATTTT.

Written as DNA, the CDR3 is TGTGCCAGCAGCCCTGGACAGGGGGGCCCCCTAGGGTACGAGCAGTACTTC. Protein product: CASSPGQGGPLGYEQYF. This chain connects TRBV7-8 to TRBJ2-7, with 10 bases matching TRBD1. The CDR3 is made up of 17 amino acids. Germline V CDR1 and CDR2: SGHVS, FQNEAQ. The J segment lost 4 bases and the V segment lost 5 bases, leaving 14 bases of the junction unmatched.

This rearrangement joins TRBV6-6 to TRBJ2-7; 9 bases are shared with TRBD1. The CDR3 spans 13 residues. The J segment lost 5 bases and the V segment lost 5 bases, leaving 4 bases of the junction unmatched. Germline assignment: CDR1 MNHNY and CDR2 SVGAGI (reference sequence). The CDR3 reads CASSTGQGNEQYF. The DNA of the CDR3 is TGTGCCAGCAGTACAGGACAGGGGAACGAGCAGTACTTC.

The rearrangement joins TRBV5-1 to TRBJ1-3; maybe TRBD1 (5 bases). This CDR3 contains 15 residues. V lost 0 bases and J lost 6, with 13 bases in between. Germline-derived CDR1 and CDR2 are SGHRS and YFSETQ. Here the CDR3 DNA reads TGCGCCAGCAGCTTGGGGGGCTCCGGACCAAACACCATATATTTT. The encoded protein is CASSLGGSGPNTIYF.

The chain carries TRBV4-1 and TRBJ1-1, with D perhaps TRBD1 (6 bases). Germline assignment: CDR1 MGHRA and CDR2 YSYEKL. The CDR3 is 19 amino acids. Between the trimmed V and J ends, which lost 0 bases and 0 bases, there was a span of 20 bases. The CDR3 spells CASSQETLKGGRMNTEAFF. CDR3 sequence (DNA): TGCGCCAGCAGCCAAGAAACCTTAAAGGGGGGGAGGATGAACACTGAAGCTTTCTTT.

This clone came up once. The chain recombines TRBV5-1 with TRBJ1-2, with unresolved D. The germline CDR1 and CDR2 sequences are SGHRS and YFSETQ. Trimming cost V 0 bases and J 3 bases, with 12 bases left between them. CDR3 length: 15 residues. The CDR3 sequence: CASSLARARDYGYTF. CDR3 DNA sequence: TGCGCCAGCAGCTTGGCGAGGGCCCGAGACTATGGCTACACCTTC.

This chain links TRBV29-1 with TRBJ2-1, with TRBD1 identical over 7 bases. Germline V gives CDR1 SQVTM, CDR2 ANQGSEA. Trimming cost V 3 bases and J 8 bases; bases outside gene matches: 7. CDR3 length: 13 residues. The CDR3 DNA follows: TGCAGCGTTGAGACAGGGATGGTCGATGAGCAGTTCTTC. It specifies CSVETGMVDEQFF.

The chain joins TRBV7-9 to TRBJ1-3, with D tentatively TRBD1 (6 bases). This CDR3 spans 14 amino acids. The germline CDR1 and CDR2 sequences are SEHNR and FQNEAQ (reference sequence). With 11 bases removed from V and 0 bases from J, the gap between germline ends came to 14 bases. As DNA, the CDR3 is TGTGCCGCAGCAGGGGCCCTCTCTGGAAACACCATATATTTT. This encodes CAAAGALSGNTIYF.

The chain recombines TRBV7-9 with TRBJ1-1; D not resolved. The CDR3 length is 14 residues. V lost 6 bases and J lost 5, with 16 bases in between. CDR1 and CDR2 (germline): SEHNR, FQNEAQ (reference sequence). The CDR3 sequence: CASRTERVLTEAFF. In nucleotides, the CDR3 is TGTGCCAGCAGAACAGAGCGGGTTCTAACTGAAGCTTTCTTT.